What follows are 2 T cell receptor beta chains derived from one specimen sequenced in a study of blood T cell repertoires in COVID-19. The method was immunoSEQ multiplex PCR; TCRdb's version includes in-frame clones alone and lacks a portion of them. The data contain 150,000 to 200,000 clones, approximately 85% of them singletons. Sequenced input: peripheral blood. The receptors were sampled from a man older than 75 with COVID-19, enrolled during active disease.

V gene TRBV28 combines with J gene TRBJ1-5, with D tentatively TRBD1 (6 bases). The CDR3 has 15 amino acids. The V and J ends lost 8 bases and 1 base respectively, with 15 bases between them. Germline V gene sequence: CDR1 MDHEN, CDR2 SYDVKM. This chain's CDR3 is CASLKGGRSNQPQHF. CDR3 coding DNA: TGTGCCAGCTTAAAGGGGGGGCGAAGCAATCAGCCCCAGCATTTT. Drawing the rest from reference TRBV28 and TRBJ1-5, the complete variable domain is DVKVTQSSRYLVKRTGEKVFLECVQDMDHENMFWYRQDPGLGLRLIYFSYDVKMKEKGDIPEGYSVSREKKERFSLILESASTNQTSMYLCASLKGGRSNQPQHFGDGTRLSIL.

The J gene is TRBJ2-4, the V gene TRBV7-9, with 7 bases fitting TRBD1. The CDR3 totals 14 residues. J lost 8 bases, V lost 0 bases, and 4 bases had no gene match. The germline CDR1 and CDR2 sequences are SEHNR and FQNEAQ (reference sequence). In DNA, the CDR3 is TGTGCCAGCAGCTTAGCACAGGGGATGGACATTCAGTACTTC. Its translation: CASSLAQGMDIQYF.